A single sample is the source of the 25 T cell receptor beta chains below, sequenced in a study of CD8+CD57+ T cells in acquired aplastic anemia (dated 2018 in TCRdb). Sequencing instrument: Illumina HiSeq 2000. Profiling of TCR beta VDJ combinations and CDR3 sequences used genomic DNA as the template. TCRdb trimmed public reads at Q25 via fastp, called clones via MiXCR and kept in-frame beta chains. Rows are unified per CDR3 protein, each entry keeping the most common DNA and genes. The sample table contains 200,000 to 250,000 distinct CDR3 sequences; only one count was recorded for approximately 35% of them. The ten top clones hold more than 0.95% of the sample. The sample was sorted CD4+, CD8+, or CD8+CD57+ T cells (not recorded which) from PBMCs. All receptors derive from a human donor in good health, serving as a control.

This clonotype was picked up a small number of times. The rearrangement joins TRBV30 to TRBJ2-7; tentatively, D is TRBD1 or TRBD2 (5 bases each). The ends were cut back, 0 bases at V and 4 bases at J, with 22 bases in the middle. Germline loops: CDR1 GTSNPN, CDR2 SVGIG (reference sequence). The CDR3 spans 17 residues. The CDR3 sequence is CAWSVLGDAVFPYEQYF. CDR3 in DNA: TGTGCCTGGAGTGTACTGGGGGACGCGGTTTTTCCTTACGAGCAGTACTTC. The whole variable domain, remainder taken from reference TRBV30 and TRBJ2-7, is SQTIHQWPATLVQPVGSPLSLECTVEGTSNPNLYWYRQAAGRGLQLLFYSVGIGQISSEVPQNLSASRPQDRQFILSSKKLLLSDSGFYLCAWSVLGDAVFPYEQYFGPGTRLTVT.

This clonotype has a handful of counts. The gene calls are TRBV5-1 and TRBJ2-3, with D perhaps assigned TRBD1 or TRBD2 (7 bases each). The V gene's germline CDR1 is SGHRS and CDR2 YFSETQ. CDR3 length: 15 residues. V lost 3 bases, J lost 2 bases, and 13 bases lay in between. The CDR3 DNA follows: TGCGCCAGCAGCTCTCAGGGGGGGAACACAGATACGCAGTATTTT. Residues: CASSSQGGNTDTQYF. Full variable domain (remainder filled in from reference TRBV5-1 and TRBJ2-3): KAGVTQTPRYLIKTRGQQVTLSCSPISGHRSVSWYQQTPGQGLQFLFEYFSETQRNKGNFPGRFSGRQFSNSRSEMNVSTLELGDSALYLCASSSQGGNTDTQYFGPGTRLTVL.

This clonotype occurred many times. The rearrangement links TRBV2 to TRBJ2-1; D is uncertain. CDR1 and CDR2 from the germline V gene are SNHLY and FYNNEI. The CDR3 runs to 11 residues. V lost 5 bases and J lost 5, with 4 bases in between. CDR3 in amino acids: CASSINNEQFF. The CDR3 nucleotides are TGTGCCAGCAGTATTAACAATGAGCAGTTCTTC.

The CDR3 protein is CATSVGEVPYGYTF. DNA for the CDR3: TGTGCCACCAGTGTGGGCGAGGTCCCCTATGGCTACACCTTC. The chain carries TRBV24-1 and TRBJ1-2; D is ambiguous. Germline CDR1 reads KGHDR; CDR2 reads SFDVKD. V was shortened by 5 bases and J by 4 bases, with 13 bases between the two germline ends. The CDR3 contains 14 residues.

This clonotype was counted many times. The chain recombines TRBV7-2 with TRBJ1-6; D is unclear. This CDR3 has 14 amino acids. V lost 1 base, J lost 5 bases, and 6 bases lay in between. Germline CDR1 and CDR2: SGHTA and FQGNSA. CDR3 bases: TGTGCCAGCAGCTTAGGGACGAATAATTCACCCCTCCACTTT. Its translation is CASSLGTNNSPLHF.

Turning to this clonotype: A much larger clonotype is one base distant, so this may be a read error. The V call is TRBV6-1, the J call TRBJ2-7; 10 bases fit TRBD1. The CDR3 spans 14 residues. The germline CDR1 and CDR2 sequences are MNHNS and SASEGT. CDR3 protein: CASSRDRGSYEQCF. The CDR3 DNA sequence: TGTGCCAGCAGCCGGGACAGGGGATCCTACGAGCAGTGCTTC.

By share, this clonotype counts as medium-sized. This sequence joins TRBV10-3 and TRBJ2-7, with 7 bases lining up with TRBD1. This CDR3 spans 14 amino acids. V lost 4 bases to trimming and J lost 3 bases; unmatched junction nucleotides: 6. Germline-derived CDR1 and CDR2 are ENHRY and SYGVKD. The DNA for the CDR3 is TGTGCCATCAGTGCGACAGGGACGGGCTACGAGCAGTACTTC. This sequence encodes CAISATGTGYEQYF.

The CDR3 region is CATSDPGLGGRDQETQYF. The CDR3 DNA sequence: TGTGCCACCAGTGATCCCGGGCTCGGGGGCCGTGACCAAGAGACCCAGTACTTC. The J gene is TRBJ2-5, the V gene TRBV24-1, with D perhaps being TRBD1 or TRBD2 (6 bases each). The CDR3 extends over 18 amino acids. V gave up 3 bases and J gave up 0 bases, with 19 bases separating them. Germline CDR1 is KGHDR and CDR2 is SFDVKD.

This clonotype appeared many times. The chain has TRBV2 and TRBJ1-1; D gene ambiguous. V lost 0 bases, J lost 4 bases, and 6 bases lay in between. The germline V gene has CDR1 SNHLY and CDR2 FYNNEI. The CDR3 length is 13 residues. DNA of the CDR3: TGTGCCAGCAGTGAAGCAGCTACCACTGAAGCTTTCTTT. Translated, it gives CASSEAATTEAFF.

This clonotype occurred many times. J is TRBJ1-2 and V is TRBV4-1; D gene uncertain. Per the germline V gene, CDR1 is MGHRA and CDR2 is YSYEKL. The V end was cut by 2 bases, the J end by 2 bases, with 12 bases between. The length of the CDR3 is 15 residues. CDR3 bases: TGCGCCAGCAGCCAACTGACCTACTTAAACTATGGCTACACCTTC. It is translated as CASSQLTYLNYGYTF.

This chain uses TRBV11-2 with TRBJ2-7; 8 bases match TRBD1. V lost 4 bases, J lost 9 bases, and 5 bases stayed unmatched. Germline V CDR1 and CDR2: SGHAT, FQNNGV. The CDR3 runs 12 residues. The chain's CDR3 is CASSSGTGAQYF. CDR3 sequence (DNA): TGTGCCAGCAGCTCCGGGACAGGCGCGCAGTACTTC.

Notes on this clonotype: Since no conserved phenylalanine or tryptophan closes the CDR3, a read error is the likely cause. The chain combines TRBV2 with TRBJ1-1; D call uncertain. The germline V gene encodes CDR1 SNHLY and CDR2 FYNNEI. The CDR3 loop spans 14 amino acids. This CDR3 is CASSVSRTNSEAFS. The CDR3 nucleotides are TGTGCCAGCAGTGTAAGCAGGACGAACTCTGAAGCTTTCTCT.

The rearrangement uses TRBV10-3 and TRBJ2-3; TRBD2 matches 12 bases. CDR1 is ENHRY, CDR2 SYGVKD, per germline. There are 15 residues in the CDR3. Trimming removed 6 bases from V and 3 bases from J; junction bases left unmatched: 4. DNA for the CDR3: TGTGCCATCAGCGGACTAGCGGGATCTACAGATACGCAGTATTTT. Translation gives CAISGLAGSTDTQYF.

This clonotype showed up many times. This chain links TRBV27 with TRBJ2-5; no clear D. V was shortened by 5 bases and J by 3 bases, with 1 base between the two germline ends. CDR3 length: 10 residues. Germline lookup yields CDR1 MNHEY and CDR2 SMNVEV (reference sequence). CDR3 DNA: TGTGCCAGCAGTAAAGAGACCCAGTACTTC. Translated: CASSKETQYF.

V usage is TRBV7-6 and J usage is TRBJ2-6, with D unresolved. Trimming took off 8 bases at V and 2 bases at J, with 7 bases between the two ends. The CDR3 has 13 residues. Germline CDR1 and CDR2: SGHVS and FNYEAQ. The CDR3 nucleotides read TGTGCCAGCTCCCGAACTGGGGCCAACGTCCTGACTTTC. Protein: CASSRTGANVLTF.

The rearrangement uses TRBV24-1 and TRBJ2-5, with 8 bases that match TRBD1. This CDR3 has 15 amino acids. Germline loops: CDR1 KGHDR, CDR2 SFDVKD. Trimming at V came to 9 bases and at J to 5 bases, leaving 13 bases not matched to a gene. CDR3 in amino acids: CATRRRAGGGETQYF. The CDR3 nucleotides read TGTGCCACCCGGAGGAGGGCAGGGGGCGGGGAGACCCAGTACTTC.

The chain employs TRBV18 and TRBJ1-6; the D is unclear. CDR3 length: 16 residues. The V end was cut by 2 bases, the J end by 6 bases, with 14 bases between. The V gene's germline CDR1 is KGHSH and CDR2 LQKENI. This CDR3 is CASSPIRPLGNSPLHF. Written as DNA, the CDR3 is TGTGCCAGCTCACCAATACGACCCCTGGGTAATTCACCCCTCCACTTT.

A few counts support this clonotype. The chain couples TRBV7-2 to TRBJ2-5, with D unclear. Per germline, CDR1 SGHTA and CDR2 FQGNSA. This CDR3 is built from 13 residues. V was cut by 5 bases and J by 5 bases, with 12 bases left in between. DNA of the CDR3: TGTGCCAGCAGCCAACGAGTTTGGGAGACCCAGTACTTC. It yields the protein CASSQRVWETQYF.

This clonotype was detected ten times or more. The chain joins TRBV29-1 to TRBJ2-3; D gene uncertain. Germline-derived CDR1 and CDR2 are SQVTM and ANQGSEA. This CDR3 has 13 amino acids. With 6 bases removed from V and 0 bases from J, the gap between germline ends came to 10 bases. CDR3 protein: CSVDSQSTDTQYF. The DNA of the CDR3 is TGCAGCGTAGACTCCCAAAGCACAGATACGCAGTATTTT.

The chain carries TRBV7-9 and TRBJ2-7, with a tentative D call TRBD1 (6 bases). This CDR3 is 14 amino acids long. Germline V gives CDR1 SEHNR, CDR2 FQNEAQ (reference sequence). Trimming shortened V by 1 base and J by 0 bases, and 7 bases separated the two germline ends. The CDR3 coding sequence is TGTGCCAGCAGCTTAGTGGACAGCTCCTACGAGCAGTACTTC. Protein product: CASSLVDSSYEQYF.

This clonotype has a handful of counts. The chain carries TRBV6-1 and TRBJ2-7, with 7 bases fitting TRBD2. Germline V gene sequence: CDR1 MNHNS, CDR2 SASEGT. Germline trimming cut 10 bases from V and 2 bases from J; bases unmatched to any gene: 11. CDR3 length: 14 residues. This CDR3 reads CATGTGTTPYEQYF. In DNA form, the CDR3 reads TGTGCCACCGGGACCGGGACTACCCCCTACGAGCAGTACTTC.

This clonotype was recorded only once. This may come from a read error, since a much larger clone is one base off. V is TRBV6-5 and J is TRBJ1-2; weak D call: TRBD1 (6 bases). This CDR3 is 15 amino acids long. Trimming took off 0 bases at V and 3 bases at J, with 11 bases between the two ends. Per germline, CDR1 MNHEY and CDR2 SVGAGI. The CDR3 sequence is CASSYSAGVDYGYTF. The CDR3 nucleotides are TGTGCCAGCAGTTACTCGGCAGGGGTAGACTATGGCTACACCTTC.

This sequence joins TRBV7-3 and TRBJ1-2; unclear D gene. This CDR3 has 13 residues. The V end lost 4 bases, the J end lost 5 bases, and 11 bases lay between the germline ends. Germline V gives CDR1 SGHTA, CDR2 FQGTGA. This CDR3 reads CASSSRLGYGYTF. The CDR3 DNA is TGTGCCAGCAGCTCCCGACTGGGTTATGGCTACACCTTC.

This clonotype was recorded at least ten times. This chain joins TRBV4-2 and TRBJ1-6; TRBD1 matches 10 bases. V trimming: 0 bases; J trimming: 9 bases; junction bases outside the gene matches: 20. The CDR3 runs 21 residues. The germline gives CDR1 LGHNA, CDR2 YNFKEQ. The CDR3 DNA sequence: TGTGCCAGCAGCCAAGATGACGCCGGGACAGGGGCCTATAGTAGGGCTTCACCCCTCCACTTT. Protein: CASSQDDAGTGAYSRASPLHF.

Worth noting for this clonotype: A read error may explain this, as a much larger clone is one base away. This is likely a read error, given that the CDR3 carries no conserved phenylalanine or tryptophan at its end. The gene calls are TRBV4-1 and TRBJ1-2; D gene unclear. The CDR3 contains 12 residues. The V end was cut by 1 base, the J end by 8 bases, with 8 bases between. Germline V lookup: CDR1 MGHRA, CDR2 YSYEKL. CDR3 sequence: CASSQALGGYTL. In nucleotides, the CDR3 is TGCGCCAGCAGCCAAGCCCTGGGGGGCTACACCCTC.